These 30 T cell receptor beta chains came from one sample sequenced in a study of cytomegalovirus exposure and HLA in healthy donors. Profiling relied on immunoSEQ multiplex PCR, and the TCRdb table lists in-frame clones only, not all of them. The sample comprises 65,000 or so clones, under 95% of which are singletons, and 1% to 1.5% rests with the top ten. Sequencing was done on a sample of PBMCs. Receptor source: a woman under 30 in good health and CMV-seronegative.

In this sample, this clone turned up once. The chain employs TRBV28 and TRBJ1-2; 7 nucleotides line up with TRBD1. The trim removed 5 bases at V and 4 bases at J, leaving 10 bases unmatched. The CDR3 runs to 15 residues. From germline, CDR1 is MDHEN and CDR2 SYDVKM. CDR3 sequence: CASSTLSTGRYGYTF. In DNA, the CDR3 is TGTGCCAGCAGTACCCTTTCGACAGGGCGCTATGGCTACACCTTC.

The chain uses TRBV14 and TRBJ2-1, with D maybe TRBD2 (6 bases). V was pared by 1 base and J by 3 bases, with 10 bases between. CDR1 is SGHDN, CDR2 FVKESK, per germline. The CDR3 covers 15 residues. The DNA of the CDR3 is TGTGCCAGCAGCCAAGGCGCGGGGAGCTACAATGAGCAGTTCTTC. This sequence encodes CASSQGAGSYNEQFF.

The chain combines TRBV29-1 with TRBJ1-1; D may be TRBD1 (5 bases). Between the trimmed V and J ends, which lost 6 bases and 5 bases, there was a span of 13 bases. CDR3 length equals 12 residues. CDR1 is SQVTM and CDR2 is ANQGSEA in the germline V gene. CDR3 coding DNA: TGCAGCGTCATGACAGCCGATACTGAAGCTTTCTTT. Its translation: CSVMTADTEAFF.

V and J are TRBV11-1 and TRBJ2-7, with a weak D call TRBD2 (5 bases). Trimming cost V 5 bases and J 5 bases, with 13 bases left between them. This CDR3 has 13 amino acids. Germline V lookup: CDR1 SGHAT, CDR2 FQDESV (reference sequence). The CDR3 DNA is TGTGCCAGCAGCCGGCCGGGGAGAGACGAGCAGTACTTC. This sequence encodes CASSRPGRDEQYF.

The V gene is TRBV27, the J gene TRBJ2-5; TRBD2 matches at 10 bases. V lost 4 bases to trimming and J lost 4 bases; unmatched junction nucleotides: 3. Germline CDR1 MNHEY, CDR2 SMNVEV (reference sequence). The CDR3 totals 14 residues. The CDR3 region is CASSYTSGTETQYF. The CDR3 DNA reads as TGTGCCAGCAGTTACACTAGCGGGACAGAGACCCAGTACTTC.

V usage is TRBV9 and J usage is TRBJ2-2; D remains unclear. V gave up 0 bases and J gave up 2 bases, with 5 bases separating them. The CDR3 totals 14 residues. Germline values: CDR1 SGDLS, CDR2 YYNGEE. CDR3: CASSVVPNTGELFF. The DNA of the CDR3 is TGTGCCAGCAGCGTAGTTCCAAACACCGGGGAGCTGTTTTTT.

V is TRBV2 and J is TRBJ1-1, with D maybe TRBD1 (5 bases). V was pared by 7 bases and J by 6 bases, with 12 bases between. The CDR3 has 12 residues. The germline V gene has CDR1 SNHLY and CDR2 FYNNEI. The CDR3 DNA reads as TGTGCCAGCATCGCGGCGGGGGCTGAAGCTTTCTTT. Translation gives CASIAAGAEAFF. Using reference TRBV2 and TRBJ1-1 for the parts outside the CDR3, the full variable domain is EPEVTQTPSHQVTQMGQEVILRCVPISNHLYFYWYRQILGQKVEFLVSFYNNEISEKSEIFDDQFSVERPDGSNFTLKIRSTKLEDSAMYFCASIAAGAEAFFGQGTRLTVV.

This sequence joins TRBV11-2 and TRBJ1-1; D call uncertain. Trimming removed 1 base from V and 5 bases from J, with 8 bases in between. This CDR3 contains 13 residues. Germline V gives CDR1 SGHAT, CDR2 FQNNGV. The CDR3 region has the DNA TGTGCCAGCAGCTTAGCCACGGGGACTGAAGCTTTCTTT. Translated, it gives CASSLATGTEAFF.

CDR3 nucleotide sequence: TGTGCCAGCAGCTCGACCGGGTTGGGGGCTTATAATTCACCCCTCCACTTT. Its translation: CASSSTGLGAYNSPLHF. The chain employs TRBV7-9 and TRBJ1-6; TRBD1 is a possible D gene (6 bases). Deletions cut 4 bases from V and 4 bases from J, with 17 bases between. The germline CDR1 and CDR2 sequences are SEHNR and FQNEAQ (reference sequence). The CDR3 length is 17 residues.

The chain couples TRBV7-9 to TRBJ2-5; 9 bases fit TRBD2. CDR1 and CDR2 from the germline V gene are SEHNR and FQNEAQ (reference sequence). The trim removed 5 bases at V and 4 bases at J, leaving 14 bases unmatched. The CDR3 is made up of 17 amino acids. The CDR3 sequence is CASSPGLAEVGRETQYF. The DNA for the CDR3 is TGTGCCAGCAGCCCGGGACTAGCTGAGGTTGGTCGAGAGACCCAGTACTTC.

This chain joins TRBV2 and TRBJ1-2; D is uncertain. The CDR3 loop spans 15 amino acids. V lost 10 bases and J 4 bases, leaving 22 bases between the germline ends. Germline V gene data show CDR1 as SNHLY and CDR2 as FYNNEI. The CDR3 loop reads CATRAEARSIYGYTF. DNA of the CDR3: TGTGCCACCCGGGCGGAGGCACGATCAATCTATGGCTACACCTTC.

This clone is medium-sized (0.01 to 0.1%). The chain joins TRBV6-1 to TRBJ1-1, with unresolved D. CDR3 length: 13 amino acids. V was pared by 4 bases and J by 1 base, with 7 bases between. Germline V gene lookup returns CDR1 MNHNS and CDR2 SASEGT. The CDR3 loop is CASSAQENTEAFF. The CDR3 DNA reads TGTGCCAGCAGTGCTCAGGAGAACACTGAAGCTTTCTTT.

CDR3 sequence: CATRWDREGDNEQFF. CDR3 bases: TGCGCCACCCGATGGGATCGGGAGGGAGACAATGAGCAGTTCTTC. The chain recombines TRBV10-1 with TRBJ2-1; 8 nucleotides agree with TRBD2. Looked up from germline, CDR1 is WNHNN and CDR2 is SYGVQD (reference sequence). The CDR3 has 15 amino acids. The junction had 13 bases not matched to a gene; V was cut back by 10 bases and J by 5 bases.

The V and J genes are TRBV7-3 and TRBJ2-3; 9 positions agree with TRBD2. Trimming removed 5 bases from V and 0 bases from J; junction bases left unmatched: 3. Looked up from germline, CDR1 is SGHTA and CDR2 is FQGTGA. There are 15 residues in the CDR3. The CDR3: CASSPLAGSTDTQYF. CDR3 DNA: TGTGCCAGCAGCCCCCTAGCGGGGAGCACAGATACGCAGTATTTT.

The sample holds one count of this clone. V is TRBV7-9 and J is TRBJ1-1; 7 positions match TRBD1. Trimming took 5 bases from V and 4 from J; bases not matched to a gene: 7. The CDR3 extends over 14 amino acids. The germline V gene encodes CDR1 SEHNR and CDR2 FQNEAQ (reference sequence). CDR3 loop: CASSPPDRITEAFF. Written as DNA, the CDR3 is TGTGCCAGCAGCCCCCCGGACAGGATCACTGAAGCTTTCTTT.

The genes are TRBV29-1 and TRBJ1-2; 8 nucleotides match TRBD1. The CDR3 length is 14 residues. Germline V gene sequence: CDR1 SQVTM, CDR2 ANQGSEA. Trimming took 7 bases from V and 9 from J; bases not matched to a gene: 16. CDR3 amino acids: CSAVGQGGPGSYTF. As DNA, the CDR3 is TGCAGCGCAGTAGGACAGGGCGGGCCTGGTAGCTACACCTTC.

The chain is built from TRBV4-2 and TRBJ2-3, with 10 bases aligning to TRBD2. This CDR3 has 15 amino acids. The germline CDR1 and CDR2 sequences are LGHNA and YNFKEQ. V gave up 4 bases and J gave up 4 bases; unmatched junction bases: 5. Written as DNA, the CDR3 is TGTGCCAGCAGCCCAGGACTAGCGGACGCAGATACGCAGTATTTT. Its translation: CASSPGLADADTQYF.

This clone was counted a few times. The genes are TRBV28 and TRBJ1-2; no clear D. The V end lost 1 base, the J end lost 6 bases, and 6 bases lay between the germline ends. The germline V gene encodes CDR1 MDHEN and CDR2 SYDVKM. This CDR3 spans 12 amino acids. The CDR3, as DNA: TGTGCCAGCAGTTTATCGGGTAATGGCTACACCTTC. Its translation is CASSLSGNGYTF.

J is TRBJ1-2 and V is TRBV4-3; 12 bases match TRBD1. The junction had 9 bases not matched to a gene; V was cut back by 4 bases and J by 3 bases. The CDR3 length is 17 residues. Germline V gene data show CDR1 as LGHNA and CDR2 as YSLEER. The chain's CDR3 is CASSPRGDRGRDYGYTF. DNA of the CDR3: TGCGCCAGCAGCCCTCGAGGGGACAGGGGGCGCGACTATGGCTACACCTTC.

The chain is built from TRBV5-6 and TRBJ2-3; 11 nucleotides agree with TRBD2. V shed 4 bases and J 7 bases; nucleotides not matched to a gene: 8. The CDR3 totals 15 residues. CDR1 and CDR2 (germline): SGHDT, YYEEEE. CDR3 in DNA: TGTGCCAGCAGCCTGACTAGCGGGACCCGAAATACGCAGTATTTT. This codes for CASSLTSGTRNTQYF.

The rearrangement uses TRBV30 and TRBJ2-3, with 8 bases matching TRBD2. The J segment lost 3 bases and the V segment lost 0 bases, leaving 2 bases of the junction unmatched. The CDR3 runs 14 residues. Germline assignment: CDR1 GTSNPN and CDR2 SVGIG (reference sequence). CDR3 residues: CAWSVTSGTDTQYF. The DNA for the CDR3 is TGTGCCTGGAGTGTCACTAGCGGTACAGATACGCAGTATTTT. Supplemented by reference TRBV30 and TRBJ2-3, the full variable domain reads SQTIHQWPATLVQPVGSPLSLECTVEGTSNPNLYWYRQAAGRGLQLLFYSVGIGQISSEVPQNLSASRPQDRQFILSSKKLLLSDSGFYLCAWSVTSGTDTQYFGPGTRLTVL.

The chain joins TRBV29-1 to TRBJ1-1; TRBD1 might be the D (6 bases). Trimming removed 6 bases at V and 4 bases at J, with 12 bases between. The CDR3 loop spans 12 amino acids. The germline CDR1 and CDR2 sequences are SQVTM and ANQGSEA. The CDR3 DNA reads TGCAGCGTCTGGACAGCTCCCACTGAAGCTTTCTTT. Translated: CSVWTAPTEAFF.

This chain uses TRBV12-5 with TRBJ1-4; a weak D match, TRBD1 (6 bases). CDR1 and CDR2 (germline): LGHNT, FRNRAP. The CDR3 is made up of 17 amino acids. With 0 bases removed from V and 8 bases from J, the gap between germline ends came to 19 bases. CDR3 loop: CASGLVSGGVAGEKLFF. CDR3 DNA sequence: TGTGCTAGTGGTTTGGTATCTGGGGGCGTTGCCGGGGAAAAACTGTTTTTT.

V and J are TRBV11-3 and TRBJ2-7, with a weak D call TRBD1 (5 bases). Trimming cost V 1 base and J 5 bases, with 12 bases left between them. Germline CDR1 SGHNT, CDR2 YENEEA. The CDR3 contains 14 residues. For the CDR3, the DNA is TGTGCCAGCAGCTTAGTCGACAGTGTCAACGAGCAGTACTTC. This sequence encodes CASSLVDSVNEQYF.

The chain combines TRBV11-2 with TRBJ1-1; 7 nucleotides match TRBD1. This CDR3 region has 14 residues. Looked up from germline, CDR1 is SGHAT and CDR2 is FQNNGV. V dropped 5 bases and J dropped 11; count of bases not matched to a gene: 14. In nucleotides, the CDR3 is TGTGCCAGCAGCCGTTGGCAGGGGGAGGATGGGGCTTTCTTT. Protein product: CASSRWQGEDGAFF.

V and J are TRBV7-3 and TRBJ2-5; 16 positions match TRBD2. The CDR3 is 15 residues long. Losses at the gene ends were 5 bases for V and 14 bases for J; bases not matched to a gene: 11. CDR1 and CDR2 from the germline V gene are SGHTA and FQGTGA. CDR3 in DNA: TGTGCCAGCAGCCCCGGGACTAGCGGGGGGGAGGCGCTTTACTTC. As protein: CASSPGTSGGEALYF. Based on the CDR3 plus reference TRBV7-3 and TRBJ2-5, the full variable domain is GAGVSQTPSNKVTEKGKYVELRCDPISGHTALYWYRQSLGQGPEFLIYFQGTGAADDSGLPNDRFFAVRPEGSVSTLKIQRTERGDSAVYLCASSPGTSGGEALYFGPGTRLLVL.

The J gene is TRBJ1-4, the V gene TRBV28, with D unclear. The germline gives CDR1 MDHEN, CDR2 SYDVKM. The CDR3 is 14 residues long. V lost 6 bases and J lost 0, with 8 bases in between. The CDR3 DNA sequence: TGTGCCAGCAGGAGTTTTGCAACTAATGAAAAACTGTTTTTT. It yields the protein CASRSFATNEKLFF.

V usage is TRBV7-9 and J usage is TRBJ1-1, with a weak D call TRBD1 (6 bases). The CDR3 extends over 19 amino acids. V shed 3 bases and J shed 1 base, with 24 bases lying between them. Germline lookup yields CDR1 SEHNR and CDR2 FQNEAQ (reference sequence). Here the CDR3 DNA reads TGTGCCAGCAGCTTTAATCCCGGACAGCCGATACTATCGAACACTGAAGCTTTCTTT. Translation gives CASSFNPGQPILSNTEAFF.

This chain connects TRBV6-1 to TRBJ2-1; D may be TRBD2 (6 bases). V was shortened by 4 bases and J by 9 bases, with 13 bases between the two germline ends. Germline V CDR1 and CDR2: MNHNS, SASEGT. This CDR3 region has 13 residues. CDR3 sequence (DNA): TGTGCCAGCAGTGCCTATACTAGCCGTGAGCAGTTCTTC. Translating it yields CASSAYTSREQFF.

The DNA of the CDR3 is TGTGCCAGCAGCTTGGAGAGCGGGAGGACTAGCACAGATACGCAGTATTTT. Protein product: CASSLESGRTSTDTQYF. The chain joins TRBV5-5 to TRBJ2-3; 9 bases line up with TRBD2. The V segment lost 0 bases and the J segment 0 bases; nucleotides outside the gene matches: 5. The CDR3 extends over 17 amino acids. CDR1 and CDR2 (germline): SGHKS, YYEKEE (reference sequence).